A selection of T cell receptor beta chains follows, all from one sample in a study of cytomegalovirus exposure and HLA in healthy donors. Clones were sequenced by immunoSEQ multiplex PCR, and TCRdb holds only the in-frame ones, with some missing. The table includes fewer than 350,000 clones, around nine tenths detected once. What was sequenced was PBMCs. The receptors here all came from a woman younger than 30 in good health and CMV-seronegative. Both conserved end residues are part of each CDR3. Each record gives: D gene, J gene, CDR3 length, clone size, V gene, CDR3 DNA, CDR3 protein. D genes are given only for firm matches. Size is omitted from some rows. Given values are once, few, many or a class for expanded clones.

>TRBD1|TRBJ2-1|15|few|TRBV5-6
TGTGCCAGCAGCCCGGGGAGGACAGGGCATCTCAGGCAGTTCTTC
CASSPGRTGHLRQFF
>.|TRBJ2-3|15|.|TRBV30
TGTGCCTGGAGTGATCGGGGTAGAATAGCAGATACGCAGTATTTT
CAWSDRGRIADTQYF
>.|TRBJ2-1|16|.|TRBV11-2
TGTGCCAGCAGCTTGCCCCTAGGGGGAGGGTACAATGAGCAGTTCTTC
CASSLPLGGGYNEQFF
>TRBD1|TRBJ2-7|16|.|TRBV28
TGTGCCAGCAGTTTGATTGGGACAGGGAAATCTCACGAGCAGTACTTC
CASSLIGTGKSHEQYF
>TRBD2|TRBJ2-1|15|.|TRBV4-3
TGCGCCAGCAGCCAAGAGCTAGCGGGAGTATTTGAGCAGTTCTTC
CASSQELAGVFEQFF
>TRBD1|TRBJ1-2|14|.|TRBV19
TGTGCCAGTACCAACACGGGACAGGTCTATGGCTACACCTTC
CASTNTGQVYGYTF
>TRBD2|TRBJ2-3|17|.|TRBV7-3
TGTGCCAGCAGCTCCCGCTCTAGCGGGAGATTCACAGATACGCAGTATTTT
CASSSRSSGRFTDTQYF
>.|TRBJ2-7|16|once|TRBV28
TGTGCCAGCAGTGTTACTTTTAACGGCGGCTCCTACGAGCAGTACTTC
CASSVTFNGGSYEQYF
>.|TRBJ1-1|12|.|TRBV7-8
TGTGCCAGCAGCTTAGGTTTCGCTGAAGCTTTCTTT
CASSLGFAEAFF
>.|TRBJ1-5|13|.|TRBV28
TGTGCCAGCAGCCCTCGGAGCAATCAGCCCCAGCATTTT
CASSPRSNQPQHF
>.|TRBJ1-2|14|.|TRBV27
TGTGCCAGCAGGATTCCCGGACAGTCCTATGGCTACACCTTC
CASRIPGQSYGYTF
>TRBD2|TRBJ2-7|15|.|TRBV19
TGTGCCAGTAGTATGTCTAGCGGGGGGTCCTACGAGCAGTACTTC
CASSMSSGGSYEQYF
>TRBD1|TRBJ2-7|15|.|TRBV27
TGTGCCAGGAACCTAGACAGGGGCATAGATTACGAGCAGTACTTC
CARNLDRGIDYEQYF
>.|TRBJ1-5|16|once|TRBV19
TGTGCCAGTAGTATGTGGGGGCCTGAGAGCAATCAGCCCCAGCATTTT
CASSMWGPESNQPQHF
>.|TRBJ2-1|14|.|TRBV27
TGTGCCAGCAGTTTGGCGGGTGGCCACAATGAGCAGTTCTTC
CASSLAGGHNEQFF
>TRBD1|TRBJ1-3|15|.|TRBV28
TGTGCCAGCAGTCGACAGGGAGTCTCTGGAAACACCATATATTTT
CASSRQGVSGNTIYF
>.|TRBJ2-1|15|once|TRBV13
TGTGCCAGCAGCATTGGGACTGAGGGTTACAATGAGCAGTTCTTC
CASSIGTEGYNEQFF
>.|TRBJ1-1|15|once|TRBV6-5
TGTGCCAGCAGGACTGAAGGTCATGTGAACACTGAAGCTTTCTTT
CASRTEGHVNTEAFF